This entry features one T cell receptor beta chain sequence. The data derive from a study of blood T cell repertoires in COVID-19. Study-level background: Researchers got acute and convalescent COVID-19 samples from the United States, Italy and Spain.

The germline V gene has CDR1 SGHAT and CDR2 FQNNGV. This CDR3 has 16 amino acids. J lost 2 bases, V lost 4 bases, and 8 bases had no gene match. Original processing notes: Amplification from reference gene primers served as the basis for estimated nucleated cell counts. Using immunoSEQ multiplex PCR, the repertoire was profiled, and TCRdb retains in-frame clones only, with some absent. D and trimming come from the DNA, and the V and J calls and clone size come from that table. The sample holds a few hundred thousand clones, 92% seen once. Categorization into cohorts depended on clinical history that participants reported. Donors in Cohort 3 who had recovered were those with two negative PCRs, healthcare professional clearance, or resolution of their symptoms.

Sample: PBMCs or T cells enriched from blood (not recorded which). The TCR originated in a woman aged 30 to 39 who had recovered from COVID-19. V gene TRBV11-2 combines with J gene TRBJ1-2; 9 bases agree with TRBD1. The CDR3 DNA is TGTGCCAGCAGCTCTCCTCAACAGGGGGCAAACTATGGCTACACCTTC. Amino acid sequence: CASSSPQQGANYGYTF.